Each of the 2 T cell receptor beta chains below was sequenced from the same sample in a study of cytomegalovirus exposure and HLA in healthy donors. Primers: 60 Vbeta forward and 13 Jbeta reverse. Profiling relied on immunoSEQ multiplex PCR, and the TCRdb table lists in-frame clones only, not all of them. The sample lists approximately 170,000 clones; more than 70% were seen once. Material for sequencing was PBMCs. The receptors originated from a woman in her fifties or sixties in good health and CMV-seropositive.

The chain has TRBV5-5 and TRBJ1-4; no firm D call. CDR1 is SGHKS and CDR2 is YYEKEE in the germline V gene (reference sequence). V lost 0 bases and J 5 bases, leaving 8 bases between the germline ends. The CDR3 spans 14 residues. The CDR3 DNA reads TGTGCCAGCAGCTTGGACAGATACAATGAAAAACTGTTTTTT. Its translation is CASSLDRYNEKLFF.

Comment on this clone: Other nucleotide sequences from this sample produce the same CDR3. This rearrangement joins TRBV4-3 to TRBJ1-2; no clear D gene. This CDR3 contains 14 residues. Trimming removed 0 bases from V and 2 bases from J, with 7 bases in between. The V gene's germline CDR1 is LGHNA and CDR2 YSLEER. CDR3 coding DNA: TGCGCCAGCAGCCAAGATTCGGGGAACTATGGCTACACCTTC. It yields the protein CASSQDSGNYGYTF.